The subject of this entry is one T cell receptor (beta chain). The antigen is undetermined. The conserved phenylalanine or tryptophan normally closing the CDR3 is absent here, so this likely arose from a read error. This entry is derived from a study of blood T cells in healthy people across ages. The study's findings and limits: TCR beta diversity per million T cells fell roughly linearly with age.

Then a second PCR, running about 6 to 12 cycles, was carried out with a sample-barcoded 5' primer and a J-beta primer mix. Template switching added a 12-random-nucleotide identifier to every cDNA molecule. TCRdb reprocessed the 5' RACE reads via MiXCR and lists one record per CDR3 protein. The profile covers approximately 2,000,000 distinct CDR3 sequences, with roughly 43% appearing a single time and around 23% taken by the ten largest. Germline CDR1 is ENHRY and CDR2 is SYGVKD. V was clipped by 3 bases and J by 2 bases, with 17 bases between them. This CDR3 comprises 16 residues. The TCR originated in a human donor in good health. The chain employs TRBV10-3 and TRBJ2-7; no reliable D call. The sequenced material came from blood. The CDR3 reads CAISDNNFRSAYEQYL. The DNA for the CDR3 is TGTGCCATCAGTGACAACAATTTCAGGTCAGCCTACGAGCAGTACTTA.